These T cell receptor beta chains were read from a single sample in a study of T cells of healthy individuals. TCRdb reanalysed the 5' RACE reads using MiXCR and keeps one entry per CDR3 protein. This repertoire shows more than 85,000 distinct CDR3 sequences, approximately 16% found once; its top ten account for approximately 6%. The source is a human donor in good health. CDR3s include the opening cysteine and the closing phenylalanine or tryptophan. The D gene is left open where the match is weak. The size of a clone is reported for some rows only, either as once, few or many, or as a class for expanded clones.

size: -
D: -
J: TRBJ1-1
V: TRBV18
CDR3: CASSPFRGETEAFF
DNA: TGTGCCAGCTCACCTTTTAGGGGGGAAACTGAAGCTTTCTTT

size: -
D: -
J: TRBJ2-7
V: TRBV28
CDR3: CASKSGATLSYEQYF
DNA: TGTGCCAGCAAAAGTGGCGCAACGCTTTCCTACGAGCAGTACTTC

size: -
D: TRBD1
J: TRBJ2-7
V: TRBV6-5
CDR3: CASSLGTGMYEQYF
DNA: TGTGCCAGCAGTTTAGGGACAGGGATGTACGAGCAGTACTTC

size: few
D: TRBD1
J: TRBJ2-2
V: TRBV6-1
CDR3: CAIDRVGTGELFF
DNA: TGTGCCATCGACAGGGTGGGGACCGGGGAGCTGTTTTTT

size: few
D: TRBD2
J: TRBJ2-7
V: TRBV7-9
CDR3: CASSHSSGDYEQYF
DNA: TGTGCCAGCAGCCATTCTAGCGGGGACTACGAGCAGTACTTC

size: few
D: -
J: TRBJ2-5
V: TRBV21-1
CDR3: CASSKGRLGETQYF
DNA: TGTGCCAGCAGCAAGGGGAGATTGGGAGAGACCCAGTACTTC

size: -
D: TRBD2
J: TRBJ2-3
V: TRBV20-1
CDR3: CSARERGTPAWQYF
DNA: TGCAGTGCTAGAGAGCGGGGGACCCCCGCTTGGCAGTATTTT

size: once
D: TRBD2
J: TRBJ2-7
V: TRBV6-5
CDR3: CASSYAIAGGSYEQYF
DNA: TGTGCCAGCAGTTACGCTATAGCGGGAGGCTCCTACGAGCAGTACTTC

size: -
D: TRBD1
J: TRBJ2-2
V: TRBV3-1
CDR3: CASSHRGSGGELFF
DNA: TGTGCCAGCAGCCACAGGGGGAGCGGCGGGGAGCTGTTTTTT

size: few
D: -
J: TRBJ1-1
V: TRBV9
CDR3: CASSLEGYTGTEAFF
DNA: TGTGCCAGCAGCCTGGAGGGGTATACGGGCACTGAAGCTTTCTTT